This T cell receptor (beta chain) was captured in a study of technical replicates of blood from a handful of donors. V shed 4 bases and J shed 4 bases, with 18 bases lying between them. CDR3 length equals 16 residues. Germline CDR1 is LGHNA and CDR2 is YSLEER. The table came from immunoSEQ multiplex PCR; TCRdb's copy has only in-frame clones and leaves some out. The table records tens of thousands of clones, roughly 95% of them present only once. J is TRBJ2-3 and V is TRBV4-3; D possibly corresponds to TRBD1 (5 bases). This clonotype was sampled from a human donor in good health. The sequenced sample was T cells isolated from PBMCs. CDR3 protein: CASSRNGRVVADTQYF. As DNA, the CDR3 is TGCGCCAGCAGCCGCAACGGCAGGGTAGTCGCAGATACGCAGTATTTT.